This TCR beta chain was documented in a study of T cell responses to AZD1222 COVID-19 vaccine. V lost 6 bases and J lost 0, with 7 bases in between. This CDR3 has 13 residues. Comments on this clone: Its antigen is unidentified.

Sequencing used immunoSEQ multiplex PCR; TCRdb keeps in-frame clones, though not all of them. Of roughly 70,000 clones listed, under 95% are singletons. Study-wide results and caveats: Spike-specific TCR breadth and depth went up after people got two AZD1222 doses. Donors in the cohort were predominantly white British and more often female, and clonal diversity was possibly underestimated. Dominant CD4 TCR responses targeted spike regions 160-218 and 743-854. Only six or seven AZD1222 recipients tested seropositive at baseline.

Sequencing used peripheral blood, obtained 28 days after the second dose of the MenACWY control vaccine. The gene calls are TRBV12-3 or TRBV12-4 and TRBJ2-3; D gene ambiguous. This clonotype was sampled from an adult who received the MenACWY meningococcal vaccine as a control. The CDR3 bases are TGTGCCAGCAGCCAAGTTAGCACAGATACGCAGTATTTT. Its protein product is CASSQVSTDTQYF.